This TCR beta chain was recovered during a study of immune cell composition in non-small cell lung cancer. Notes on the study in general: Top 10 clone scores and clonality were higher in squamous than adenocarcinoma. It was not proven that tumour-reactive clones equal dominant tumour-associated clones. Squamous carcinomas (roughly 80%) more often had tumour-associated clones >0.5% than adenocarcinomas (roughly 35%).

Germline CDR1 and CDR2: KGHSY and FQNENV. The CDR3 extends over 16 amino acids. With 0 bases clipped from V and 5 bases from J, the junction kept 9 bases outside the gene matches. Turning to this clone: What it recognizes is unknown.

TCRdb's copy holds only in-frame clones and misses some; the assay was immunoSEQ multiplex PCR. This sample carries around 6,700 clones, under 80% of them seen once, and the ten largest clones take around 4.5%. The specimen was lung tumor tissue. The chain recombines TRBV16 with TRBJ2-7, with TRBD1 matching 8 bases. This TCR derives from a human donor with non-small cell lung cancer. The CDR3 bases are TGTGCCAGCAGCCAATCTGGGGCAGGGGGCCAGCACGAGCAGTACTTC. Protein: CASSQSGAGGQHEQYF. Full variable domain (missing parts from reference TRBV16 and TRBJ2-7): GEEVAQTPKHLVRGEGQKAKLYCAPIKGHSYVFWYQQVLKNEFKFLISFQNENVFDETGMPKERFSAKCLPNSPCSLEIQATKLEDSAVYFCASSQSGAGGQHEQYFGPGTRLTVT.